These 31 T cell receptor beta chains came from one sample sequenced in a study of blood T cell repertoires in COVID-19. Method: immunoSEQ multiplex PCR; TCRdb's copy keeps in-frame clones and lacks some. The data hold 90,000 to 140,000 clones, with around 76% observed a single time. Specimen: peripheral blood. These receptors were taken from a woman aged 70-85 years with acute or convalescent COVID-19.

J is TRBJ2-7 and V is TRBV19, with TRBD1 matching over 7 bases. Germline CDR1 and CDR2: LNHDA and SQIVND (reference sequence). The CDR3 sequence is 14 residues long. After removal of 2 bases from V and 6 bases from J, the junction contained 7 bases not matched to a gene. The CDR3 DNA reads TGTGCCAGTAGTATAAAAACAGGGGTAGGCGAGCAGTACTTC. It encodes CASSIKTGVGEQYF.

This sequence joins TRBV5-4 and TRBJ1-2, with 7 bases matching TRBD1. Per germline, CDR1 SGHNT and CDR2 YYREEE (reference sequence). J lost 4 bases, V lost 6 bases, and 12 bases had no gene match. The CDR3 totals 15 residues. The CDR3 DNA reads as TGTGCCAGCACCTTACAGGGGTTGTCGGGCTATGGCTACACCTTC. It translates to CASTLQGLSGYGYTF.

DNA of the CDR3: TGTGCCAGCTCACCAGCGAGCGGCTTTACTGAAGCTTTCTTT. It encodes CASSPASGFTEAFF. The rearrangement uses TRBV18 and TRBJ1-1; the D is unclear. V lost 2 bases to trimming and J lost 5 bases, with 12 bases between them. This CDR3 region has 14 residues. In germline, CDR1 is KGHSH, CDR2 LQKENI.

The chain uses TRBV29-1 and TRBJ2-3; tentatively, D is TRBD2 (7 bases). CDR1 and CDR2 (germline): SQVTM, ANQGSEA. V lost 4 bases and J lost 6, with 11 bases in between. The CDR3 is 12 amino acids. The CDR3 DNA sequence: TGCAGCGTTGCCGGGGGGCCCGATACGCAGTATTTT. This encodes CSVAGGPDTQYF.

The chain links TRBV24-1 to TRBJ2-3; TRBD2 might be the D (6 bases). V was shortened by 4 bases and J by 5 bases, with 18 bases between the two germline ends. The CDR3 is 16 residues long. Germline loops: CDR1 KGHDR, CDR2 SFDVKD. The CDR3 reads CATSERAGLRGDTQYF. Written as DNA, the CDR3 is TGTGCCACCAGTGAGCGAGCGGGTCTGAGGGGAGATACGCAGTATTTT.

Here the CDR3 reads CASSYLQETQYF. DNA of the CDR3: TGTGCCAGCAGTTACCTACAAGAGACCCAGTACTTC. The J gene is TRBJ2-5, the V gene TRBV6-6, with D unclear. The CDR3 extends over 12 amino acids. The V and J ends lost 2 bases and 2 bases respectively, with 3 bases between them. CDR1 MNHNY and CDR2 SVGAGI come from the germline V gene (reference sequence).

This rearrangement joins TRBV5-1 to TRBJ2-7; 7 positions match TRBD1. CDR1 is SGHRS and CDR2 is YFSETQ in the germline V gene. This CDR3 region has 14 residues. The V and J ends lost 0 bases and 7 bases, in that order; junction bases with no gene match: 7. The CDR3 DNA reads as TGCGCCAGCAGCTTGGTGCAGGGGGTAAGGGAGCAGTACTTC. It is translated as CASSLVQGVREQYF. The full variable domain, rest sourced from reference TRBV5-1 and TRBJ2-7, is KAGVTQTPRYLIKTRGQQVTLSCSPISGHRSVSWYQQTPGQGLQFLFEYFSETQRNKGNFPGRFSGRQFSNSRSEMNVSTLELGDSALYLCASSLVQGVREQYFGPGTRLTVT.

The V call is TRBV18, the J call TRBJ1-4, with D possibly being TRBD1 (6 bases). Looked up from germline, CDR1 is KGHSH and CDR2 is LQKENI. V was pared by 3 bases and J by 5 bases, with 7 bases between. This CDR3 is 13 amino acids long. The CDR3 DNA is TGTGCCAGCTCACCCGGGACAAATGAAAAACTGTTTTTT. Its translation is CASSPGTNEKLFF.

The V and J genes are TRBV5-8 and TRBJ2-1, with a tentative D call TRBD1 (5 bases). CDR3 length equals 14 residues. Trimming pared 5 bases from V and 4 bases from J, leaving 13 bases between. Looked up from germline, CDR1 is SGHTS and CDR2 is YDEGEE. CDR3 residues: CASRLDTRYNEQFF. For the CDR3, the DNA is TGTGCCAGCAGACTGGACACTCGTTACAATGAGCAGTTCTTC.

The rearrangement links TRBV29-1 to TRBJ1-5; tentative D call: TRBD1 (6 bases). V was cut by 6 bases and J by 1 base, with 13 bases left in between. This CDR3 region has 14 residues. Germline V gene data show CDR1 as SQVTM and CDR2 as ANQGSEA. This CDR3 reads CSVTTGMSNQPQHF. The CDR3 DNA is TGCAGCGTCACCACAGGGATGAGCAATCAGCCCCAGCATTTT.

This chain uses TRBV25-1 with TRBJ2-1; maybe TRBD2 (5 bases). The CDR3 loop spans 12 amino acids. CDR1 and CDR2 from the germline V gene are MGHDK and SYGVNS. Trimming took off 1 base at V and 7 bases at J, with 5 bases between the two ends. CDR3 in DNA: TGTGCCAGCAGTGAATTAGCGAATGAGCAGTTCTTC. Protein sequence: CASSELANEQFF.

This clone was counted between two and nine times. The CDR3 loop is CASRPTGGGRYGYTF. The CDR3 DNA follows: TGTGCCAGCAGACCTACAGGGGGCGGTCGGTATGGCTACACCTTC. The rearrangement uses TRBV5-4 and TRBJ1-2; 9 bases fit TRBD1. V was pared by 5 bases and J by 5 bases, with 10 bases of the junction left unmatched. The CDR3 is 15 amino acids. CDR1 is SGHNT and CDR2 is YYREEE in the germline V gene (reference sequence).

CDR3 coding DNA: TGTGCCAGCAGCGTGGGACAGGGCTCTGGAAACACCATATATTTT. Amino acid sequence: CASSVGQGSGNTIYF. This chain links TRBV7-9 with TRBJ1-3, with 9 positions matching TRBD1. This CDR3 is built from 15 residues. Per germline, CDR1 SEHNR and CDR2 FQNEAQ (reference sequence). V trimming: 5 bases; J trimming: 0 bases; junction bases outside the gene matches: 2. Variable domain in full (rest from reference TRBV7-9 and TRBJ1-3): DTGVSQNPRHKITKRGQNVTFRCDPISEHNRLYWYRQTLGQGPEFLTYFQNEAQLEKSRLLSDRFSAERPKGSFSTLEIQRTEQGDSAMYLCASSVGQGSGNTIYFGEGSWLTVV.

The rearrangement links TRBV7-9 to TRBJ1-6; 8 bases are a match to TRBD1. CDR3 size: 15 residues. Germline-derived CDR1 and CDR2 are SEHNR and FQNEAQ (reference sequence). V lost 3 bases and J lost 10; bases outside the gene matches: 8. Here the CDR3 DNA reads TGTGCCAGCAGCTTCGGACAGGGCCTGGGGTCACCCCTCCACTTT. Translation gives CASSFGQGLGSPLHF.

The chain has TRBV12-3 or TRBV12-4 and TRBJ1-6; no definite D call. The V end was cut by 6 bases, the J end by 3 bases, with 6 bases between. The CDR3 length is 13 residues. In DNA form, the CDR3 reads TGTGCCAGCAGGACTAACTATAATTCACCCCTCCACTTT. This gives the protein CASRTNYNSPLHF.

Note on this clone: In the same sample, other DNA sequences code for this CDR3. The chain is built from TRBV6-1 and TRBJ2-7; unclear D gene. Between the trimmed V and J ends, which lost 2 bases and 1 base, there was a span of 6 bases. From germline, CDR1 is MNHNS and CDR2 SASEGT. The CDR3 loop spans 13 amino acids. CDR3 residues: CASSESVSYEQYF. In DNA form, the CDR3 reads TGTGCCAGCAGTGAAAGCGTATCCTACGAGCAGTACTTC.

The chain couples TRBV7-9 to TRBJ2-1, with D maybe TRBD1 (5 bases). V lost 1 base, J lost 2 bases, and 6 bases lay in between. This CDR3 contains 14 residues. Germline V CDR1 and CDR2: SEHNR, FQNEAQ (reference sequence). CDR3 DNA: TGTGCCAGCAGCTTAGAGGGGCCCTACAATGAGCAGTTCTTC. Translated: CASSLEGPYNEQFF.

This clone was found once. The gene calls are TRBV23-1 and TRBJ1-1; possible D gene TRBD1, 6 bases. TRBV23-1 carries the ORF label, with uncertain function. Trimming took 1 base from V and 0 from J, leaving 9 bases between them. The CDR3 consists of 15 residues. The CDR3 DNA reads TGCGCCAGCAGTCAATGTGGGGGCCTGAACACTGAAGCTTTCTTT. Translation gives CASSQCGGLNTEAFF.

The genes are TRBV2 and TRBJ1-2; TRBD1 is a possible D gene (5 bases). Trimming pared 1 base from V and 1 base from J, leaving 10 bases between. The V gene's germline CDR1 is SNHLY and CDR2 FYNNEI. This CDR3 region has 15 residues. CDR3 in DNA: TGTGCCAGCAGTGAAGGGACACTGGATAACTATGGCTACACCTTC. Encoded protein: CASSEGTLDNYGYTF. Looking up the rest from reference TRBV2 and TRBJ1-2 gives the full variable domain: EPEVTQTPSHQVTQMGQEVILRCVPISNHLYFYWYRQILGQKVEFLVSFYNNEISEKSEIFDDQFSVERPDGSNFTLKIRSTKLEDSAMYFCASSEGTLDNYGYTFGSGTRLTVV.

The chain links TRBV4-3 to TRBJ2-2; 8 nucleotides line up with TRBD1. With 0 bases clipped from V and 3 bases from J, the junction kept 9 bases outside the gene matches. Germline V gives CDR1 LGHNA, CDR2 YSLEER. The CDR3 runs to 18 residues. Here the CDR3 DNA reads TGCGCCAGCAGCCAAGAGGGCCACAGGGGGTATGACACCGGGGAGCTGTTTTTT. This gives the protein CASSQEGHRGYDTGELFF.

The V and J genes are TRBV7-8 and TRBJ2-7, with D perhaps TRBD1 (6 bases). Trimming cost V 1 base and J 7 bases, with 8 bases left between them. This CDR3 is built from 12 residues. Per the germline V gene, CDR1 is SGHVS and CDR2 is FQNEAQ. The chain's CDR3 is CASSLVRGEQYF. CDR3 nucleotides: TGTGCCAGCAGCTTAGTCAGGGGTGAGCAGTACTTC.

This clone was counted between two and nine times. The chain uses TRBV28 and TRBJ1-2, with no clear D. The CDR3 runs 14 residues. Trimming left V 8 bases short and J 0 bases short, with 13 bases between. Per germline, CDR1 MDHEN and CDR2 SYDVKM. As DNA, the CDR3 is TGTGCCAGCCAATTTCCAGGTGCTAACTATGGCTACACCTTC. This encodes CASQFPGANYGYTF.

The V gene is TRBV5-1, the J gene TRBJ1-6; 8 bases line up with TRBD1. The CDR3 consists of 16 residues. Germline V gene lookup returns CDR1 SGHRS and CDR2 YFSETQ. V gave up 4 bases and J gave up 7 bases; unmatched junction bases: 10. CDR3 sequence reads: CASSPGQVGNNSPLHF. The CDR3 DNA follows: TGCGCCAGCAGCCCGGGACAGGTGGGGAACAATTCACCCCTCCACTTT.

The chain carries TRBV19 and TRBJ1-2; 9 bases line up with TRBD1. The CDR3 runs to 15 residues. The V gene end was trimmed by 4 bases and the J gene end by 7 bases; junction bases not matched to a gene: 10. The germline gives CDR1 LNHDA, CDR2 SQIVND (reference sequence). The CDR3 DNA is TGTGCCAGTAGTACCGAGGGCACAGGGGGCTCTGGCTACACCTTC. Its translation: CASSTEGTGGSGYTF.

The rearrangement joins TRBV2 to TRBJ1-1; D remains ambiguous. There are 13 residues in the CDR3. Germline V gene lookup returns CDR1 SNHLY and CDR2 FYNNEI. Trimming pared 6 bases from V and 1 base from J, leaving 9 bases between. CDR3 in DNA: TGTGCCAGCAGAGAGGTAAAGAACACTGAAGCTTTCTTT. This translates into CASREVKNTEAFF.

The chain carries TRBV2 and TRBJ1-5; TRBD1 might be the D (6 bases). The germline V gene has CDR1 SNHLY and CDR2 FYNNEI. Trimming stripped 4 bases from V and 0 bases from J, with 10 bases between. CDR3 length: 15 amino acids. The CDR3 DNA reads as TGTGCCAGCAGTGCACAGGGTTATAGCAATCAGCCCCAGCATTTT. It yields the protein CASSAQGYSNQPQHF.

V is TRBV30 and J is TRBJ1-1; maybe TRBD1 (5 bases). There are 13 residues in the CDR3. The V end lost 3 bases, the J end lost 0 bases, and 8 bases lay between the germline ends. Germline CDR1 is GTSNPN and CDR2 is SVGIG (reference sequence). The chain's CDR3 is CAWRAGVNTEAFF. The CDR3 DNA reads TGTGCCTGGAGAGCGGGGGTGAACACTGAAGCTTTCTTT.

The chain is built from TRBV7-9 and TRBJ2-5, with TRBD2 matching 12 bases. With V trimmed by 4 bases and J by 1 base, 10 bases remained unmatched. This CDR3 has 18 residues. CDR1 is SEHNR and CDR2 is FQNEAQ in the germline V gene (reference sequence). The DNA of the CDR3 is TGTGCCAGCAGCTCCGGGGCGGGGACTAGCGGGTCCCAAGAGACCCAGTACTTC. Translated, it gives CASSSGAGTSGSQETQYF.

This clone was seen only a few times. The chain has TRBV6-6 and TRBJ1-1, with a weak D call TRBD1 (6 bases). This CDR3 spans 13 amino acids. Germline CDR1 is MNHNY and CDR2 is SVGAGI (reference sequence). With 6 bases removed from V and 1 base from J, the gap between germline ends came to 9 bases. The DNA of the CDR3 is TGTGCCAGCAGCCTGGGGGCGAACACTGAAGCTTTCTTT. Its protein product is CASSLGANTEAFF.

This chain connects TRBV5-1 to TRBJ2-5; 8 bases agree with TRBD1. CDR3 size: 15 residues. V shed 5 bases and J 4 bases; nucleotides not matched to a gene: 10. Looked up from germline, CDR1 is SGHRS and CDR2 is YFSETQ. CDR3 protein: CASRAEDRARETQYF. For the CDR3, the DNA is TGCGCCAGCAGGGCCGAGGACAGGGCGAGAGAGACCCAGTACTTC.

V is TRBV3-1 (or the pseudogene TRBV3-2) and J is TRBJ2-1; the match to TRBD2 covers 7 bases. The CDR3 consists of 19 residues. Trimming removed 5 bases from V and 4 bases from J; junction bases left unmatched: 20. Germline loops: CDR1 LGHDT, CDR2 YNNKEL (reference sequence). Here the CDR3 reads CASSGRGRVKASDYNEQFF. The CDR3 coding sequence is TGTGCCAGCAGCGGAAGAGGGAGGGTCAAGGCATCGGATTACAATGAGCAGTTCTTC.